The 5 T cell receptor beta chains below come from one sample, sequenced in a study of neurological immune-mediated disorders. TCRdb independently ran MiXCR on the 5' RACE reads; one entry per CDR3 protein. The sample gives about 14,000 distinct CDR3 sequences, about 10% of which show up once; around a quarter is in the top ten. Sequenced: PBMCs. These receptors all come from a woman aged 40-49 years in good health.

Many counts were recorded for this clonotype. The V and J genes are TRBV5-1 and TRBJ2-5; possible D gene TRBD1, 6 bases. Trimming removed 0 bases at V and 3 bases at J, with 18 bases between. The CDR3 runs to 17 residues. Germline V gene lookup returns CDR1 SGHRS and CDR2 YFSETQ. CDR3 region: CASSLEASGTLEETQYF. The CDR3 coding sequence is TGCGCCAGCAGCTTGGAGGCCTCCGGGACACTCGAAGAGACCCAGTACTTC.

This clonotype was recorded at least ten times. The chain recombines TRBV4-1 with TRBJ2-7; 12 bases map to TRBD2. V trimming: 4 bases; J trimming: 6 bases; junction bases outside the gene matches: 10. CDR1 is MGHRA, CDR2 YSYEKL, per germline. The CDR3 has 16 amino acids. The CDR3 loop is CASSPRTSGTDCEQYF. In DNA form, the CDR3 reads TGCGCCAGCAGCCCACGGACTAGCGGGACCGATTGCGAGCAGTACTTC.

Many counts were recorded for this clonotype. The genes are TRBV7-9 and TRBJ1-1, with D possibly matching TRBD1 (6 bases). From germline, CDR1 is SEHNR and CDR2 FQNEAQ (reference sequence). V lost 0 bases to trimming and J lost 3 bases, with 23 bases between them. This CDR3 is built from 19 residues. CDR3 amino acids: CASSLARWGRGPVDTEAFF. CDR3 sequence (DNA): TGTGCCAGCAGCTTAGCGCGCTGGGGCAGGGGCCCCGTGGACACTGAAGCTTTCTTT.

This clonotype is termed medium-sized. The J gene is TRBJ1-5, the V gene TRBV20-1; D is undetermined. V lost 3 bases and J lost 4, with 7 bases in between. This CDR3 is built from 12 residues. CDR1 is DFQATT and CDR2 is SNEGSKA in the germline V gene (reference sequence). The CDR3: CSARKGNQPQHF. CDR3 coding DNA: TGCAGTGCTAGGAAAGGAAATCAGCCCCAGCATTTT.

This clonotype was observed at least ten times. The chain links TRBV20-1 to TRBJ2-1; 12 nucleotides line up with TRBD2. V dropped 5 bases and J dropped 2; count of bases not matched to a gene: 7. CDR1 is DFQATT, CDR2 SNEGSKA, per germline (reference sequence). CDR3 length equals 16 residues. The CDR3 loop reads CSASRRLAGAYNEQFF. CDR3 in DNA: TGCAGTGCTTCCAGAAGACTAGCGGGAGCCTACAATGAGCAGTTCTTC.